One sample yielded the 8 T cell receptor beta chains listed below, sequenced in a study of T cells in Graves' hyperthyroidism and ophthalmopathy. Regions amplified from RNA transcripts were the TCR beta CDR3 regions. Primed by the HTBI set, a first-round RT-PCR was run on the TCR CDR3. TCRdb used MiXCR to reprocess the multiplex PCR reads, holding one entry per CDR3 protein. This sample yields more than 500,000 distinct CDR3 sequences, of which roughly 14% are seen a single time; around 4% belongs to the top ten. Sequencing was done on a sample of blood. Receptors were obtained from a woman aged 40-49 years with Graves' ophthalmopathy.

The sample holds many counts of this clonotype. The chain recombines TRBV9 with TRBJ2-7; 8 bases agree with TRBD2. J gave up 3 bases and V 2 bases, and 7 bases lay outside the gene matches. CDR3 size: 15 residues. Germline V gene sequence: CDR1 SGDLS, CDR2 YYNGEE. The CDR3 bases are TGTGCCAGCAGCGTTTCGGCGGGGGGCAACTACGAGCAGTACTTC. Protein sequence: CASSVSAGGNYEQYF.

This clonotype has at least ten counts. The V and J genes are TRBV7-2 and TRBJ2-2, with TRBD2 identical over 10 bases. This CDR3 is built from 20 residues. V trimming: 2 bases; J trimming: 2 bases; junction bases outside the gene matches: 14. Germline CDR1 is SGHTA and CDR2 is FQGNSA. CDR3 loop: CASSLSWTSGNLGNTGELFF. In DNA form, the CDR3 reads TGTGCCAGCAGCTTATCCTGGACTAGCGGAAACCTGGGTAACACCGGGGAGCTGTTTTTT. Supplemented by reference TRBV7-2 and TRBJ2-2, the full variable domain reads GAGVSQSPSNKVTEKGKDVELRCDPISGHTALYWYRQSLGQGLEFLIYFQGNSAPDKSGLPSDRFSAERTGGSVSTLTIQRTQQEDSAVYLCASSLSWTSGNLGNTGELFFGEGSRLTVL.

This clonotype was picked up many times. The chain has TRBV12-3 or TRBV12-4 and TRBJ1-3, with D uncertain. V lost 6 bases, J lost 0 bases, and 9 bases lay in between. The CDR3 sequence is 14 residues long. DNA of the CDR3: TGTGCCAGCAGAAACAGCCCCTCTGGAAACACCATATATTTT. Residues: CASRNSPSGNTIYF.

This clonotype showed up many times. The V gene is TRBV12-5, the J gene TRBJ2-7; the D gene is possibly TRBD2 (5 bases). Germline CDR1 is LGHNT and CDR2 is FRNRAP. Trimming shortened V by 6 bases and J by 2 bases, and 11 bases separated the two germline ends. The CDR3 spans 13 residues. The CDR3 coding sequence is TGTGCTAGTGGATCGGACGGGGCCTACGAGCAGTACTTC. Amino acid sequence: CASGSDGAYEQYF.

This clonotype was picked up many times. As DNA, the CDR3 is TGCAGCGTTCGGTCGGGAGCCGACGAGCAGTACTTC. It encodes CSVRSGADEQYF. V and J are TRBV29-1 and TRBJ2-7; a weak D match, TRBD2 (6 bases). CDR1 SQVTM and CDR2 ANQGSEA come from the germline V gene. This CDR3 has 12 residues. The germline V and J ends were trimmed by 5 bases and 5 bases, with 13 bases remaining between them.

The table lists this clonotype with a few counts. This chain joins TRBV29-1 and TRBJ2-5; D uncertain. The CDR3 extends over 13 amino acids. Trimming left V 3 bases short and J 1 base short, with 9 bases between. The V gene's germline CDR1 is SQVTM and CDR2 ANQGSEA. As DNA, the CDR3 is TGCAGCGTTGACAGAGCCTCCCAAGAGACCCAGTACTTC. It translates to CSVDRASQETQYF.

This rearrangement joins TRBV7-2 to TRBJ2-2; 10 nucleotides match TRBD2. The length of the CDR3 is 16 residues. Trimming at V came to 4 bases and at J to 3 bases, leaving 5 bases not matched to a gene. Germline V gene lookup returns CDR1 SGHTA and CDR2 FQGNSA. CDR3 protein: CASSSSGSLYTGELFF. CDR3 DNA: TGTGCCAGCAGCTCTAGCGGGAGTCTATACACCGGGGAGCTGTTTTTT.

By sample share, this clonotype is medium-sized. This chain links TRBV5-5 with TRBJ1-2; D uncertain. This CDR3 region has 14 residues. The germline CDR1 and CDR2 sequences are SGHKS and YYEKEE (reference sequence). The V and J ends lost 1 base and 4 bases respectively, with 11 bases between them. This CDR3 reads CASSLSLGSYGYTF. CDR3 in DNA: TGTGCCAGCAGCTTGAGCCTCGGGTCCTATGGCTACACCTTC.